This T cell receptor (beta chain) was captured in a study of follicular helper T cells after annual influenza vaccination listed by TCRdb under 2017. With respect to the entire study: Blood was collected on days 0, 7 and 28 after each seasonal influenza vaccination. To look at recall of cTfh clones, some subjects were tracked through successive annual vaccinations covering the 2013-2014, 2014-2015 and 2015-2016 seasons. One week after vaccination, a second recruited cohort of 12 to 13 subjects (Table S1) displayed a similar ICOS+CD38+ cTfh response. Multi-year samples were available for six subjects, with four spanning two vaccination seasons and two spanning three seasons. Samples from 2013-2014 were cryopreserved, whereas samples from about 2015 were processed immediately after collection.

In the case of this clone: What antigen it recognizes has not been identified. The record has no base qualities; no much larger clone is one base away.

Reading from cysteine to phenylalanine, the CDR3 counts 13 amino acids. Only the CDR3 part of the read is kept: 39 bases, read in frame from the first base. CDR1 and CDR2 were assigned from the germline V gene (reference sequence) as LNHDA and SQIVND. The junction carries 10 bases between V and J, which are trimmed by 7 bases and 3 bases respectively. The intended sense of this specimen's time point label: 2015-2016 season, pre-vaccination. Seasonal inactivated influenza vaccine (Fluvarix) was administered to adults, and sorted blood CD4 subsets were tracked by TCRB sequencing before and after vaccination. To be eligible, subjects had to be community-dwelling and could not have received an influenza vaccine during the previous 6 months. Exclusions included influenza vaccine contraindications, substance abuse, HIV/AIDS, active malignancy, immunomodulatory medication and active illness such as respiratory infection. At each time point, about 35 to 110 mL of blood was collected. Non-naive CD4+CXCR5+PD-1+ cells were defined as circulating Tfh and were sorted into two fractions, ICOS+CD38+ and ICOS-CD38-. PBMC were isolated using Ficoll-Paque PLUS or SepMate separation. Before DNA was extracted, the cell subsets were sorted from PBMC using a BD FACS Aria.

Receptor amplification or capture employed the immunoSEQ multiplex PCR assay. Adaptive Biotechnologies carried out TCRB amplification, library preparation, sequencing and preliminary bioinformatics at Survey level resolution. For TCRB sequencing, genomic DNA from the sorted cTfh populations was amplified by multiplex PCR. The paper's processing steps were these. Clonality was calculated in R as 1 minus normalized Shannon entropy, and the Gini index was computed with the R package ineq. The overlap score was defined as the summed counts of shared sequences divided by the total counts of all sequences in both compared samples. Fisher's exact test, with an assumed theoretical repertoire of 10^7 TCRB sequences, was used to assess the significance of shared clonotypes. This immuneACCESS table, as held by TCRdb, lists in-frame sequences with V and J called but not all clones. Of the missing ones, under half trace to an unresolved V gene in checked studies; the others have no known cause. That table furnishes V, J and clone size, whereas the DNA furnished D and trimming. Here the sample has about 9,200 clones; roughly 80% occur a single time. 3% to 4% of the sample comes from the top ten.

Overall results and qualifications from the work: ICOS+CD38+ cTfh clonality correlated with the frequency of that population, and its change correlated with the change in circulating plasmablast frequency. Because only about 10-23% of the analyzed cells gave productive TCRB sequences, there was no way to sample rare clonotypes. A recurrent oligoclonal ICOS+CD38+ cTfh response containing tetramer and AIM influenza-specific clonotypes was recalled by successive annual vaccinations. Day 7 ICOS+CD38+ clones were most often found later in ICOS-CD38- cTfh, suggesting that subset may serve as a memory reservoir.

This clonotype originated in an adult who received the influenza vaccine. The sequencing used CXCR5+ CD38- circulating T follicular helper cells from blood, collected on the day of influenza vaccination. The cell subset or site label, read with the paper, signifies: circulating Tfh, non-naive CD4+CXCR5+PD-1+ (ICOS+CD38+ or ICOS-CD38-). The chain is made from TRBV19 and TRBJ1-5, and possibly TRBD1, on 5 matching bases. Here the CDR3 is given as CASIKGNNQPQHF. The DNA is TGTGCCAGTATAAAGGGGAACAATCAGCCCCAGCATTTT. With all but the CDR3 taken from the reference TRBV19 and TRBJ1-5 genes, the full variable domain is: DGGITQSPKYLFRKEGQNVTLSCEQNLNHDAMYWYRQDPGQGLRLIYYSQIVNDFQKGDIAEGYSVSREKKESFPLTVTSAQKNPTAFYLCASIKGNNQPQHFGDGTRLSIL.